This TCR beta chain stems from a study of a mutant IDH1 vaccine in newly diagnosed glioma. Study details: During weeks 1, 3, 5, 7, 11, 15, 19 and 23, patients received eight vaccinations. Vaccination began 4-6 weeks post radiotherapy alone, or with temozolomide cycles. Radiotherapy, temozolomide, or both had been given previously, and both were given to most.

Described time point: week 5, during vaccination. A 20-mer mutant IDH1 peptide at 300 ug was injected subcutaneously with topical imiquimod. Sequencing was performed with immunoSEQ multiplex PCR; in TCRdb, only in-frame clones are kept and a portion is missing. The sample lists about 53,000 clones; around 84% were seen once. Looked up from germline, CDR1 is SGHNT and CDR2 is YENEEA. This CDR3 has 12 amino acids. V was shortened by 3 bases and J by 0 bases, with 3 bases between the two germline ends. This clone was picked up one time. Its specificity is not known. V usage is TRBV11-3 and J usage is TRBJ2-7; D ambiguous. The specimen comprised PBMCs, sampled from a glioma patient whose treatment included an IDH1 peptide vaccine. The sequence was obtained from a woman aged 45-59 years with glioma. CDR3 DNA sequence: TGTGCCAGCAGCTTGCTCTCCTACGAGCAGTACTTC. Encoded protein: CASSLLSYEQYF.